This TCR beta chain was sequenced during a study of beta chain features in type 1 diabetes. At the level of the study: The study found patients and healthy donors alike in age, gender and cell yields. Sorted cells numbering around 100,000,000 were examined across all samples. Findings and limits, study-wide: The study found moderately but significantly shorter TCRB CDR3s in all four CD4+ subsets of Type 1 diabetes patients.

Comments on this clone: Its target is not known.

Deletions cut 2 bases from V and 4 bases from J, with 6 bases between. Looked up from germline, CDR1 is SGHAT and CDR2 is FQNNGV. This CDR3 is built from 12 residues. Via CD45RO/CCR7/CD25/CD127/CD95/CD27, cells of the CD4+ naive, central memory, regulatory and stem cell-like memory subsets were sorted. The whole isolated RNA underwent reverse transcription, so sequencing captured expressed TCRB transcripts. The table came from immunoSEQ multiplex PCR; TCRdb's copy has only in-frame clones and leaves some out. The table shows 310,000 or so clones, with over 12% occurring only once. The sequence was collected from a young man with type 1 diabetes. The rearrangement links TRBV11-2 to TRBJ2-7, with D unresolved. The sample comprised naive CD4+ T cells from blood. The CDR3 region is CASSLNGYEQYF. In nucleotides, the CDR3 is TGTGCCAGCAGCTTAAACGGGTACGAGCAGTACTTC.